These T cell receptor beta chains were read from a single sample in a study of T cell repertoires in cytomegalovirus infection. Their antigens are not known. MiXCR, run by TCRdb on the reads, gives a single entry per CDR3 protein. The sample lists approximately 770,000 distinct CDR3 sequences, almost 30% seen once, with about an eighth in the top ten. The starting material was cultured CD8+ T cells from PBMCs, obtained from culture after CMV antigen stimulation. These receptors were taken from a human donor in good health (CMV status not recorded). Some clones in this sample may be carry-over from other donors' samples. Each CDR3 is given with its conserved first and last residue. The listing skips clone size in some rows; elsewhere it reads once, few, many or a size class.

length,J,V,size,CDR3
13,TRBJ2-1,TRBV27,once,CACGRGIYNEQFF
14,TRBJ2-7,TRBV5-5,NA,CASSFRGAAYEQYF
17,TRBJ1-6,TRBV27,NA,CASRMDSWSSYNSPLHF
17,TRBJ2-1,TRBV7-6,NA,CASSYSFLAGGPDEQFF
18,TRBJ1-4,TRBV27,many,CASSLRSGLHATNEKLFF
17,TRBJ1-1,TRBV27,few,CASSSPLQGRRSTEAFF
16,TRBJ2-7,TRBV6-4,NA,CASSRPGRTVNYEQYF
18,TRBJ1-5,TRBV6-1,few,CASSERFGTVYSNQPQHF
16,TRBJ2-3,TRBV2,NA,CASLPGTGEITDTQYF
15,TRBJ1-2,TRBV6-1,few,CASSSGTGGLYGYTF
12,TRBJ1-2,TRBV12-3/TRBV12-4,NA,CASSEGRRGYTF
16,TRBJ2-3,TRBV7-9,NA,CASSLSGGTSTDTQYF
19,TRBJ2-6,TRBV6-5,NA,CASTYHPEQGANGANVLTF
15,TRBJ2-2,TRBV12-3/TRBV12-4,NA,CASSPTSGLSGELFF
15,TRBJ1-4,TRBV7-9,few,CASSLSFGPKEKLFF
16,TRBJ2-7,TRBV5-1,few,CASSLGVGTHSYEQYF
14,TRBJ1-2,TRBV20-1,few,CSAPPRDWDYGYTF
14,TRBJ1-1,TRBV7-3,NA,CASSPSVENTEAFF
16,TRBJ1-5,TRBV6-2/TRBV6-3,many,CAIDPGQAYSNQPQHF
15,TRBJ1-1,TRBV19,NA,CASSILGDGGTEAFF
13,TRBJ1-6,TRBV27,NA,CASRTLGASPLHF
15,TRBJ2-3,TRBV28,NA,CASSALGQGPDTQYF
13,TRBJ2-7,TRBV6-1,many,CASSGGPTYEQYF
11,TRBJ2-1,TRBV6-1,NA,CASSPGQGEFF
15,TRBJ1-2,TRBV7-8,many,CASSYGTGANYGYTF
14,TRBJ2-1,TRBV5-5,NA,CASSRAGPGNEQFF
10,TRBJ1-1,TRBV7-9,NA,CASSEEEAFF
19,TRBJ2-6,TRBV5-5,NA,CASSDPDRGQLTGANVLTF
15,TRBJ1-4,TRBV2,NA,CASRRQEATNEKLFF
13,TRBJ1-1,TRBV19,few,CASSSFSSTEAFF
16,TRBJ2-7,TRBV7-2,few,CASSHVPGTLGDEQYF
14,TRBJ1-2,TRBV19,NA,CASSIGHPDYGYTF
8,TRBJ1-2,TRBV7-9,NA,CASTLYTF
16,TRBJ2-1,TRBV12-3/TRBV12-4,NA,CASPILAGTVYNEQFF
15,TRBJ2-3,TRBV4-1,few,CASSHGTAAGNTQYF
16,TRBJ2-7,TRBV27,NA,CASSSALAGPSYEQYF
15,TRBJ1-1,TRBV29-1,NA,CSVGQGAIAGTEAFF
15,TRBJ1-4,TRBV19,NA,CASSLDVGKGEKLFF
16,TRBJ2-3,TRBV5-4,NA,CASRPMGGGVTDTQYF
14,TRBJ1-5,TRBV2,NA,CASSKTGLGQPQHF
15,TRBJ1-1,TRBV11-2,NA,CASSKWTGGGTEAFF